Below, 12 T cell receptor beta chains from the same sample are listed, as sequenced in a study of T-cell memory formation after mild COVID-19. TCRdb re-analysed the 5' RACE reads in MiXCR, keeping a single row per CDR3 protein. The sample carries about 110,000 distinct CDR3 sequences, 17% recorded once. Sequencing input: PBMCs or a T cell subset sorted from them (not recorded which). These receptors were taken from an adult woman who had mild COVID-19 (a few samples of this study predate the infection). Cell type and time point are not known.

The CDR3 spells CASSLGSSGGYEQYF. The CDR3 DNA is TGTGCCAGCAGCTTGGGTTCGTCAGGCGGATACGAGCAGTACTTC. The V and J genes are TRBV5-5 and TRBJ2-7; unclear D gene. Trimming pared 0 bases from V and 4 bases from J, leaving 14 bases between. The CDR3 spans 15 residues. Germline loops: CDR1 SGHKS, CDR2 YYEKEE (reference sequence).

The chain recombines TRBV20-1 with TRBJ1-2; tentatively, D is TRBD1 (5 bases). V was shortened by 1 base and J by 8 bases, with 14 bases between the two germline ends. The CDR3 spans 13 residues. Germline lookup yields CDR1 DFQATT and CDR2 SNEGSKA (reference sequence). The DNA of the CDR3 is TGCAGTGCTAGAGTAAATGGGGACTGGGGCTACACCTTC. Translating it yields CSARVNGDWGYTF.

This sequence joins TRBV9 and TRBJ1-2; TRBD1 agrees at 10 bases. The CDR3 runs 16 residues. V gave up 3 bases and J gave up 4 bases; unmatched junction bases: 9. CDR1 is SGDLS and CDR2 is YYNGEE in the germline V gene. CDR3 in DNA: TGTGCCAGCAGCGCCCCGGGACAGGGGTTGACCTATGGCTACACCTTC. Translated: CASSAPGQGLTYGYTF. The complete variable domain, with remaining parts taken from reference TRBV9 and TRBJ1-2, reads DSGVTQTPKHLITATGQRVTLRCSPRSGDLSVYWYQQSLDQGLQFLIQYYNGEERAKGNILERFSAQQFPDLHSELNLSSLELGDSALYFCASSAPGQGLTYGYTFGSGTRLTVV.

This clonotype has a handful of counts. The rearrangement joins TRBV20-1 to TRBJ2-3; 7 bases align to TRBD1. The trim removed 7 bases at V and 3 bases at J, leaving 13 bases unmatched. The CDR3 length is 15 residues. The V gene's germline CDR1 is DFQATT and CDR2 SNEGSKA (reference sequence). The CDR3 protein is CSGLALDRPTDTQYF. DNA for the CDR3: TGCAGTGGTCTAGCTTTGGACAGGCCAACAGATACGCAGTATTTT.

In its sample, this clonotype was seen many times. The chain couples TRBV7-2 to TRBJ2-1, with a possible D match to TRBD1 (5 bases). Germline CDR1 is SGHTA and CDR2 is FQGNSA. Deletions cut 5 bases from V and 7 bases from J, with 15 bases between. The CDR3 consists of 14 residues. CDR3 protein: CASSVAQGPNEQFF. CDR3 bases: TGTGCCAGCAGCGTGGCCCAGGGTCCGAATGAGCAGTTCTTC.

This chain connects TRBV4-2 to TRBJ2-7; 11 bases align to TRBD2. The ends lost 4 bases at V and 1 base at J; junction bases unmatched: 6. Germline V gives CDR1 LGHNA, CDR2 YNFKEQ. The CDR3 loop spans 16 amino acids. This chain's CDR3 is CASSPEGTSGSYEQYF. For the CDR3, the DNA is TGTGCCAGCAGCCCGGAAGGGACTAGCGGTTCCTACGAGCAGTACTTC.

In this sample, this clonotype turned up a few times. This rearrangement joins TRBV5-1 to TRBJ2-3; a weak D match, TRBD2 (6 bases). The CDR3 contains 15 residues. Trimming pared 2 bases from V and 6 bases from J, leaving 16 bases between. Germline CDR1 reads SGHRS; CDR2 reads YFSETQ. CDR3 residues: CASSFIRDSEDTQYF. The CDR3, as DNA: TGCGCCAGCAGCTTCATCCGGGACTCCGAGGATACGCAGTATTTT.

This clonotype was counted only a few times. J is TRBJ2-1 and V is TRBV12-3 or TRBV12-4; 13 bases match TRBD2. The V gene end was trimmed by 6 bases and the J gene end by 6 bases; junction bases not matched to a gene: 5. This CDR3 region has 15 residues. The CDR3 reads CASSPGTSGTNEQFF. The CDR3 DNA sequence: TGTGCCAGCAGCCCCGGGACTAGCGGGACCAATGAGCAGTTCTTC.

V gene TRBV19 combines with J gene TRBJ2-3; D ambiguous. This CDR3 spans 15 amino acids. The ends were cut back, 6 bases at V and 2 bases at J, with 15 bases in the middle. Germline V gene sequence: CDR1 LNHDA, CDR2 SQIVND (reference sequence). The CDR3 nucleotides read TGTGCCAGTAGCCCCTTTAGCCACACCACAGATACGCAGTATTTT. This gives the protein CASSPFSHTTDTQYF.

The chain joins TRBV2 to TRBJ1-2; perhaps TRBD1 as D (6 bases). Germline V gives CDR1 SNHLY, CDR2 FYNNEI. Trimming left V 10 bases short and J 5 bases short, with 14 bases between. This CDR3 contains 12 residues. This chain's CDR3 is CAIRTAAYGYTF. CDR3 nucleotide sequence: TGTGCCATCCGGACAGCGGCGTATGGCTACACCTTC.

The genes are TRBV5-1 and TRBJ2-1; the match to TRBD1 covers 8 bases. V trimming: 1 base; J trimming: 9 bases; junction bases outside the gene matches: 9. The germline gives CDR1 SGHRS, CDR2 YFSETQ. The CDR3 runs to 15 residues. The CDR3 coding sequence is TGCGCCAGCAGCTTGAGTCAGGGGGCCTACGGTGAGCAGTTCTTC. Translation gives CASSLSQGAYGEQFF.

The chain employs TRBV7-6 and TRBJ2-7; D is undetermined. The CDR3 totals 14 residues. V gave up 0 bases and J gave up 3 bases, with 9 bases separating them. CDR1 is SGHVS, CDR2 FNYEAQ, per germline. The CDR3 protein is CASSLAEDGYEQYF. CDR3 nucleotides: TGTGCCAGCAGCTTAGCGGAAGATGGCTACGAGCAGTACTTC.